A single sample is the source of the 17 T cell receptor beta chains below, sequenced in a study of shared clonotypes between healthy human individuals. Assay used: immunoSEQ multiplex PCR; TCRdb lists only in-frame clones, some missing. The table shows nearly 1,000,000 clones, with about three quarters occurring only once. The sample comprised memory CD4+ T cells sorted from blood. Subset: CD45RA-negative fraction. These receptors all stem from a man aged 18 to 30 in good health.

The chain uses TRBV10-3 and TRBJ2-5, with D perhaps matching TRBD1 (7 bases). Trimming cost V 10 bases and J 2 bases, with 14 bases left between them. Germline CDR1 ENHRY, CDR2 SYGVKD. CDR3 length equals 13 residues. The CDR3 reads CASRRGQQETQYF. CDR3 nucleotide sequence: TGTGCCAGCAGGAGGGGACAGCAAGAGACCCAGTACTTC.

In its sample, this clone was seen a few times. Other DNA sequences of this sample code for an identical CDR3. This rearrangement joins TRBV2 to TRBJ1-2; D is uncertain. V was cut by 6 bases and J by 2 bases, with 4 bases left in between. This CDR3 has 11 amino acids. Germline V lookup: CDR1 SNHLY, CDR2 FYNNEI. The CDR3 nucleotides are TGTGCCAGCAGACAGAACTATGGCTACACCTTC. This encodes CASRQNYGYTF. Full variable domain (missing parts from reference TRBV2 and TRBJ1-2): EPEVTQTPSHQVTQMGQEVILRCVPISNHLYFYWYRQILGQKVEFLVSFYNNEISEKSEIFDDQFSVERPDGSNFTLKIRSTKLEDSAMYFCASRQNYGYTFGSGTRLTVV.

CDR3 in amino acids: CACTRGPNTEAFF. CDR3 DNA: TGTGCCTGCACCCGGGGGCCGAACACTGAAGCTTTCTTT. This chain links TRBV30 with TRBJ1-1; TRBD1 is a possible D gene (6 bases). Deletions cut 6 bases from V and 1 base from J, with 12 bases between. Germline V gene sequence: CDR1 GTSNPN, CDR2 SVGIG (reference sequence). CDR3 length: 13 residues.

The chain is built from TRBV9 and TRBJ2-4, with D possibly matching TRBD1 (5 bases). Germline V lookup: CDR1 SGDLS, CDR2 YYNGEE. V lost 5 bases to trimming and J lost 2 bases, with 17 bases between them. The CDR3 is 16 residues long. The CDR3 DNA follows: TGTGCCAGCAGTTCAGGGTCGCTCGTAACCAAAAACATTCAGTACTTC. As protein: CASSSGSLVTKNIQYF.

There are a few counts of this clone. The junction shows a germline mismatch at one end, possibly a read error. The chain carries TRBV7-7 and TRBJ1-1; 7 nucleotides agree with TRBD1. CDR1 and CDR2 from the germline V gene are SSHAT and FNYEAQ (reference sequence). This CDR3 comprises 19 residues. The CDR3 is CASSLYPQKARTGNTEAFF. The CDR3 DNA follows: TGTGCTAGCAGCTTATATCCCCAGAAGGCGAGGACAGGGAACACTGAAGCTTTCTTT.

The chain recombines TRBV28 with TRBJ2-5; no clear D gene. This CDR3 contains 11 residues. Germline CDR1 reads MDHEN; CDR2 reads SYDVKM. Trimming stripped 8 bases from V and 11 bases from J, with 15 bases between. The CDR3 DNA reads as TGTGCCAGCCGGTCGAATAGTAAGCAGTACTTC. Amino acid sequence: CASRSNSKQYF.

In nucleotides, the CDR3 is TGTGCCAGCTCCGGGACAGGGCCTTTGAAAGAGACCCAGTACTTC. Translation gives CASSGTGPLKETQYF. The rearrangement links TRBV2 to TRBJ2-5; 9 bases align to TRBD1. Germline CDR1 and CDR2: SNHLY and FYNNEI. The CDR3 length is 15 residues. V gave up 8 bases and J gave up 3 bases; unmatched junction bases: 10.

V usage is TRBV7-2 and J usage is TRBJ2-3; TRBD1 might be the D (6 bases). V shed 4 bases and J shed 6 bases, with 11 bases lying between them. The CDR3 extends over 13 amino acids. Looked up from germline, CDR1 is SGHTA and CDR2 is FQGNSA. In DNA, the CDR3 is TGTGCCAGCAGCTCCGGACAGTACGATACGCAGTATTTT. Translated, it gives CASSSGQYDTQYF.

The chain uses TRBV28 and TRBJ1-2, with a weak D call TRBD1 (6 bases). From germline, CDR1 is MDHEN and CDR2 SYDVKM. The CDR3 loop spans 12 amino acids. V lost 9 bases and J 4 bases, leaving 12 bases between the germline ends. In DNA, the CDR3 is TGTGCCAGTAGGGGGTTTGGCTATGGCTACACCTTC. This sequence encodes CASRGFGYGYTF.

This clone occurred a few times. V gene TRBV5-3 combines with J gene TRBJ1-5, with a weak D call TRBD1 (5 bases). TRBV5-3 is filed as an ORF, its function uncertain. The CDR3 has 15 residues. V was pared by 1 base and J by 5 bases, with 13 bases between. The CDR3 nucleotides read TGTGCCAGAAGCTTGTGTAGGGGACGCGATCAGCCCCAGCATTTT. Translating it yields CARSLCRGRDQPQHF.

This sequence joins TRBV6-1 and TRBJ2-7; D not resolved. CDR1 is MNHNS and CDR2 is SASEGT in the germline V gene. The V end was cut by 8 bases, the J end by 9 bases, with 14 bases between. CDR3 length: 11 residues. CDR3 bases: TGTGCCAGCCAGGCTAGTGCCGTGCAGTACTTC. Translated, it gives CASQASAVQYF.

The V call is TRBV6-6, the J call TRBJ2-3; 8 nucleotides agree with TRBD2. V lost 10 bases, J lost 0 bases, and 6 bases stayed unmatched. The V gene's germline CDR1 is MNHNY and CDR2 SVGAGI (reference sequence). The CDR3 spans 14 residues. In DNA, the CDR3 is TGTGCCATTTCGACTAGCGCTAGCACAGATACGCAGTATTTT. It specifies CAISTSASTDTQYF.

Points on this clone: The same CDR3 can be traced to other DNA sequences in this sample. V usage is TRBV2 and J usage is TRBJ1-2; D uncertain. Germline V gives CDR1 SNHLY, CDR2 FYNNEI. The CDR3 is 12 amino acids. The ends were cut back, 3 bases at V and 4 bases at J, with 6 bases in the middle. The CDR3 here is CASSDNSYGYTF. CDR3 coding DNA: TGTGCCAGCAGTGACAATTCCTATGGCTACACCTTC.

This clone was observed a handful of times. The same CDR3 can be traced to other DNA sequences in this sample. This sequence joins TRBV18 and TRBJ2-3; D gene ambiguous. The ends were cut back, 0 bases at V and 0 bases at J, with 1 base in the middle. There are 13 residues in the CDR3. Germline V gene data show CDR1 as KGHSH and CDR2 as LQKENI. The CDR3, as DNA: TGTGCCAGCTCACCACCGAGCACAGATACGCAGTATTTT. It specifies CASSPPSTDTQYF.

This sequence joins TRBV11-2 and TRBJ1-2; 12 positions agree with TRBD1. Germline V CDR1 and CDR2: SGHAT, FQNNGV. CDR3 length: 16 amino acids. V was pared by 6 bases and J by 4 bases, with 9 bases of the junction left unmatched. The CDR3 bases are TGTGCCAGCAGTCAATCCGGGACAGGGGGCTCCTATGGCTACACCTTC. This encodes CASSQSGTGGSYGYTF.

The chain joins TRBV20-1 to TRBJ2-3; TRBD2 might be the D (5 bases). The germline V gene encodes CDR1 DFQATT and CDR2 SNEGSKA (reference sequence). V lost 7 bases to trimming and J lost 1 base, with 6 bases between them. CDR3 length equals 11 residues. The CDR3 DNA sequence: TGCAGTGGGACTCGCACAGATACGCAGTATTTT. This codes for CSGTRTDTQYF.

The chain has TRBV19 and TRBJ2-5, with 12 positions matching TRBD2. Gene TRBJ2-7 matches the end of the DNA better, so the J call may be wrong. The CDR3 is 15 residues long. Germline lookup yields CDR1 LNHDA and CDR2 SQIVND (reference sequence). The CDR3 bases are TGTGCCAGTAGGCGACTAGCGGGAGACTCCTACGAGCAGTACTTC. Translating gives CASRRLAGDSYEQYF.